This T cell receptor (beta chain) was found in a study of molecular identifiers for immune sequencing clone quantification. Study results and caveats: Sizes of highly expanded clones could be underestimated through identical TCRs sharing a barcode.

Concerning this clonotype: The antigen remains unidentified.

V gave up 4 bases and J gave up 0 bases; unmatched junction bases: 10. This CDR3 has 17 amino acids. Germline values: CDR1 SGDLS, CDR2 YYNGEE. Each CDR3 protein gets one entry after TCRdb re-called the PCR reads with MiXCR. The data show about 510,000 distinct CDR3 sequences, about 25% seen once. The sample consisted of naive CD8+ T cells from blood, with Jurkat cell RNA spiked in. Subset of the sample: FACS-sorted CD8+CD4-CCR7+CD45RA+ naive T cells. The sequence came from a human donor in good health. Some libraries in this study had Jurkat cell RNA spiked in. The V call is TRBV9, the J call TRBJ1-5; 7 bases match TRBD1. The CDR3 region is CASSPGTVPNSNQPQHF. The CDR3 nucleotides are TGTGCCAGCAGCCCCGGGACAGTTCCGAATAGCAATCAGCCCCAGCATTTT.